A single sample is the source of the 15 T cell receptor beta chains below, sequenced in a study of human T cells and chemical hapten exposure. The time point: pre-sensitization, week 0. Treatment in this sample: therapeutic diphenylcyclopropenone sensitization with weekly scalp DPC. TCRdb reprocessed the RACE reads via MiXCR and lists one record per CDR3 protein. The table has around 260,000 distinct CDR3 sequences, about 8.6% seen once. Here the sequenced sample was whole blood, taken in connection with sensitization to the hapten diphenylcyclopropenone (DPC). These receptors were obtained from a woman in her thirties or forties with alopecia areata. Some clones in this sample may be carry-over from other donors' samples.

This rearrangement joins TRBV20-1 to TRBJ2-7; weak D call: TRBD2 (6 bases). Trimming removed 1 base from V and 6 bases from J, with 10 bases in between. This CDR3 is built from 12 residues. The germline CDR1 and CDR2 sequences are DFQATT and SNEGSKA (reference sequence). The CDR3 loop is CSARGRALEQYF. The CDR3, as DNA: TGCAGTGCTAGAGGGAGGGCGCTCGAGCAGTACTTC.

V usage is TRBV7-2 and J usage is TRBJ1-2, with 7 bases aligning to TRBD1. V lost 6 bases, J lost 5 bases, and 15 bases stayed unmatched. This CDR3 spans 16 amino acids. Germline CDR1 and CDR2: SGHTA and FQGNSA. The CDR3 nucleotides are TGTGCCAGCAGACCGAGGGGCACAGGGGCTTTTTATGGCTACACCTTC. It translates to CASRPRGTGAFYGYTF.

V and J are TRBV7-9 and TRBJ1-6, with a tentative D call TRBD1 (5 bases). V was cut by 4 bases and J by 8 bases, with 9 bases left in between. Germline values: CDR1 SEHNR, CDR2 FQNEAQ (reference sequence). This CDR3 is built from 13 residues. The CDR3 is CASSSGGDSPLHF. The CDR3 DNA sequence: TGTGCCAGCAGCTCCGGGGGGGATTCACCCCTCCACTTT.

The chain couples TRBV7-2 to TRBJ1-4; 12 bases match TRBD1. Losses at the gene ends were 5 bases for V and 5 bases for J; bases not matched to a gene: 3. The CDR3 totals 15 residues. Germline V gene lookup returns CDR1 SGHTA and CDR2 FQGNSA. As DNA, the CDR3 is TGTGCCAGCAGCATGGGACAGGGGGCGAATGAAAAACTGTTTTTT. Encoded protein: CASSMGQGANEKLFF. Supplemented by reference TRBV7-2 and TRBJ1-4, the full variable domain reads GAGVSQSPSNKVTEKGKDVELRCDPISGHTALYWYRQSLGQGLEFLIYFQGNSAPDKSGLPSDRFSAERTGGSVSTLTIQRTQQEDSAVYLCASSMGQGANEKLFFGSGTQLSVL.

The chain couples TRBV7-9 to TRBJ2-7; weak D call: TRBD1 (5 bases). V was clipped by 5 bases and J by 6 bases, with 20 bases between them. CDR3 size: 15 residues. The germline V gene has CDR1 SEHNR and CDR2 FQNEAQ (reference sequence). CDR3 sequence: CASSPQDRLSIEQYF. CDR3 nucleotide sequence: TGTGCCAGCAGCCCCCAAGACAGACTCTCGATCGAGCAGTACTTC.

This clonotype was observed a handful of times. V gene TRBV2 combines with J gene TRBJ2-2, with TRBD2 identical over 13 bases. Trimming cost V 6 bases and J 5 bases; bases outside gene matches: 3. The germline CDR1 and CDR2 sequences are SNHLY and FYNNEI. The CDR3 is 15 residues long. CDR3 coding DNA: TGTGCCAGCAGGGTACTAGCGGGAGGGACCGGGGAGCTGTTTTTT. Translated, it gives CASRVLAGGTGELFF.

This clonotype was observed a few times. The chain has TRBV12-3 or TRBV12-4 and TRBJ2-7, with D tentatively TRBD1 or TRBD2 (5 bases each). This CDR3 region has 14 residues. Trimming cost V 6 bases and J 0 bases, with 12 bases left between them. Written as DNA, the CDR3 is TGTGCCAGCAGGTCGGGACGGAGCTCCTACGAGCAGTACTTC. It is translated as CASRSGRSSYEQYF.

In this sample, this clonotype turned up many times. The chain employs TRBV9 and TRBJ2-3; D not certain. Between the trimmed V and J ends, which lost 0 bases and 11 bases, there was a span of 13 bases. The CDR3 runs to 13 residues. CDR1 and CDR2 (germline): SGDLS, YYNGEE. Written as DNA, the CDR3 is TGTGCCAGCAGCGTAGGGAGCAGTAAAGTGCAGTATTTT. This sequence encodes CASSVGSSKVQYF.

This sequence joins TRBV18 and TRBJ1-1, with D perhaps matching TRBD1 (5 bases). CDR1 is KGHSH and CDR2 is LQKENI in the germline V gene. CDR3 size: 14 residues. Between the trimmed V and J ends, which lost 3 bases and 8 bases, there was a span of 16 bases. CDR3 sequence reads: CASSPRQTREEAFF. CDR3 DNA: TGTGCCAGCTCACCTCGACAGACCCGAGAAGAAGCTTTCTTT.

This clonotype has more than one count but fewer than ten. The J gene is TRBJ2-1, the V gene TRBV20-1; TRBD1 aligns across 10 bases. The germline gives CDR1 DFQATT, CDR2 SNEGSKA (reference sequence). The V and J ends lost 1 base and 9 bases, in that order; junction bases with no gene match: 6. CDR3 length equals 14 residues. This CDR3 reads CSARGDRGGVEQFF. The CDR3 bases are TGCAGTGCTAGAGGGGACAGGGGAGGTGTTGAGCAGTTCTTC.

This clonotype was recorded a few times. CDR3 in DNA: TGTGCCAGCAGTTACTCCATCAGGGACACTGAAGCTTTCTTT. Translation: CASSYSIRDTEAFF. The chain joins TRBV6-5 to TRBJ1-1, with D perhaps matching TRBD1 (5 bases). CDR3 size: 14 residues. Looked up from germline, CDR1 is MNHEY and CDR2 is SVGAGI. V shed 0 bases and J shed 3 bases, with 8 bases lying between them.

In this sample, this clonotype turned up once. The chain recombines TRBV28 with TRBJ1-2, with no clear D. Trimming stripped 6 bases from V and 6 bases from J, with 8 bases between. This CDR3 is built from 11 residues. Germline-derived CDR1 and CDR2 are MDHEN and SYDVKM. The CDR3 nucleotides are TGTGCCAGCAGACGGGCTCATGGCTACACCTTC. It translates to CASRRAHGYTF.

The genes are TRBV28 and TRBJ1-4; 7 bases align to TRBD1. V shed 6 bases and J 5 bases; nucleotides not matched to a gene: 6. The germline gives CDR1 MDHEN, CDR2 SYDVKM. The CDR3 has 14 amino acids. The chain's CDR3 is CASSQGGRNEKLFF. The CDR3 DNA follows: TGTGCCAGCAGCCAGGGGGGGCGCAATGAAAAACTGTTTTTT. Combining the CDR3 with reference TRBV28 and TRBJ1-4 gives the whole variable domain DVKVTQSSRYLVKRTGEKVFLECVQDMDHENMFWYRQDPGLGLRLIYFSYDVKMKEKGDIPEGYSVSREKKERFSLILESASTNQTSMYLCASSQGGRNEKLFFGSGTQLSVL.

This clonotype came up many times. Here the CDR3 DNA reads TGTGCCAGCAGTCACCGGGACAGGGGGAGCGAGCAGTACTTC. Translation: CASSHRDRGSEQYF. The chain carries TRBV28 and TRBJ2-7; TRBD1 aligns across 11 bases. V was pared by 5 bases and J by 6 bases, with 6 bases of the junction left unmatched. This CDR3 has 14 amino acids. CDR1 and CDR2 (germline): MDHEN, SYDVKM.

Worth noting for this clonotype: One end of the junction fails to match germline, which may point to a read error. The rearrangement uses TRBV4-3 and TRBJ2-7; 7 positions agree with TRBD1. This CDR3 contains 16 residues. From germline, CDR1 is LGHNA and CDR2 YSLEER. The CDR3 region is CASSQDLGTAVYERYF. The CDR3 DNA sequence: TGCGCCAGCAGCCAAGATCTGGGGACAGCCGTCTACGAGCGGTACTTC.